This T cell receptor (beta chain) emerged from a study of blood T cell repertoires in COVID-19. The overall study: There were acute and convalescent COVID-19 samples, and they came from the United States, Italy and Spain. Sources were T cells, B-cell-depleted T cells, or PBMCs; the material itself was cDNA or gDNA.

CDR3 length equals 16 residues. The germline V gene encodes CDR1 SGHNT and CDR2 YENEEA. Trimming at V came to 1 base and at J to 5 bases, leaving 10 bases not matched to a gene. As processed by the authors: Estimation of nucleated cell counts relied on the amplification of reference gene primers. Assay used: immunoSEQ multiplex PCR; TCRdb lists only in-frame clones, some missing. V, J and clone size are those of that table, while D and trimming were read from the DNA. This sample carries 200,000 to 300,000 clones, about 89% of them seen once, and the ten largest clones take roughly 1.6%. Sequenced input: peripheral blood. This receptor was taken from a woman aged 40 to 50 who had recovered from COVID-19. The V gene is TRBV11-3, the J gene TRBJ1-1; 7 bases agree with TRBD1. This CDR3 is CASSLGPRGAGTEAFF. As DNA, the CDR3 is TGTGCCAGCAGCTTAGGACCCAGGGGGGCCGGAACTGAAGCTTTCTTT. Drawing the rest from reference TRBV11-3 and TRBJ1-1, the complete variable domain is EAGVVQSPRYKIIEKKQPVAFWCNPISGHNTLYWYLQNLGQGPELLIRYENEEAVDDSQLPKDRFSAERLKGVDSTLKIQPAELGDSAVYLCASSLGPRGAGTEAFFGQGTRLTVV.